The present T cell receptor beta chain was sequenced within a study of CD8 T cells in Susac syndrome. RNA was extracted with the RNeasy kit, and a quantity of about 0.5 to 1 ug was reverse transcribed using random hexamers. One entry per CDR3 protein, called by TCRdb with MiXCR from the immunoSEQ multiplex PCR reads. The data contain about 250,000 distinct CDR3 sequences, around 93% of them singletons. This clonotype was sampled from a human donor with multiple sclerosis. Sequencing was carried out using CD4+ T cells from PBMCs.

Written as DNA, the CDR3 is TGCAGCGTCGGAGGCCAGGCCACTAATGGAGCTTTCTTT. Translating gives CSVGGQATNGAFF. The V call is TRBV29-1, the J call TRBJ1-1; D gene unclear. Trimming stripped 6 bases from V and 10 bases from J, with 21 bases between. CDR1 is SQVTM, CDR2 ANQGSEA, per germline. The CDR3 runs 13 residues.